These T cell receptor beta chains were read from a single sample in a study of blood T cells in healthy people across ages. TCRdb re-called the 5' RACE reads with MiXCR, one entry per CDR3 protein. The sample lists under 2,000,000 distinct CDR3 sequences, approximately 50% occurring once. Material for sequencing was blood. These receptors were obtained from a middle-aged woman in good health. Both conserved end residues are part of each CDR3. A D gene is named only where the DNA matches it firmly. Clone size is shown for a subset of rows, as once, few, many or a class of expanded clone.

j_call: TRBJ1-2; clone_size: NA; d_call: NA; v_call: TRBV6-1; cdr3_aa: CASSAAQYGYTF; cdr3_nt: TGTGCCAGCAGTGCCGCCCAGTATGGCTACACCTTC
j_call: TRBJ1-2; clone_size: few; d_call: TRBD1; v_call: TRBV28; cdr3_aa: CASSAPTGGSGYGYTF; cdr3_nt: TGTGCCAGCAGTGCCCCGACAGGGGGTTCAGGCTATGGCTACACCTTC
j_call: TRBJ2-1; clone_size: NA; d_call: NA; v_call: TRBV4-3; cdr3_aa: CASSRYQGNEQFF; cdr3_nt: TGCGCCAGCAGCCGATACCAGGGCAATGAGCAGTTCTTC
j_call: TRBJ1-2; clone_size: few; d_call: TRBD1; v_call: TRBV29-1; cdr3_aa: CSVAGTGADYGYTF; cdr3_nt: TGCAGCGTTGCCGGGACAGGGGCCGACTATGGCTACACCTTC
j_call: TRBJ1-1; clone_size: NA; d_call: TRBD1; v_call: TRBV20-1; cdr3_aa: CSTTGMLNTEAFF; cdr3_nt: TGCAGTACGACAGGGATGTTGAACACTGAAGCTTTCTTT
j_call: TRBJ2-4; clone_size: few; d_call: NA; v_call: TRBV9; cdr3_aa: CASSVDGFGKNIQYF; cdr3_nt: TGTGCCAGCAGCGTAGATGGGTTCGGCAAAAACATTCAGTACTTC
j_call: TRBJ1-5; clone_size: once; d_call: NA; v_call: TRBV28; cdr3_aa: CASSVGSQPQHF; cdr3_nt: TGTGCCAGCAGTGTGGGCTCGCAGCCCCAGCATTTT
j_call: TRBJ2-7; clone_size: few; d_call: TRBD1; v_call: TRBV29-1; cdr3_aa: CSVAGQGAWEQYF; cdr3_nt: TGCAGCGTTGCGGGACAGGGGGCGTGGGAGCAGTACTTC
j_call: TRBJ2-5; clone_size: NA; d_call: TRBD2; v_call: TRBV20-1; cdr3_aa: CSARLGTSGSETQYF; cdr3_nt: TGCAGTGCTAGATTAGGGACTAGCGGGTCAGAGACCCAGTACTTC
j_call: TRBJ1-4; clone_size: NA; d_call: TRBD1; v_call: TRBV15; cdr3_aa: CATSRGGTDSEKLFF; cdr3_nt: TGTGCCACCAGCAGAGGGGGGACAGATTCAGAAAAACTGTTTTTT
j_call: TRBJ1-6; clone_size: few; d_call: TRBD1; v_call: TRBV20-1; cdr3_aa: CSARAGTGSYNSPLHF; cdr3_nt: TGCAGTGCTAGAGCCGGGACAGGGAGTTATAATTCACCCCTCCACTTT
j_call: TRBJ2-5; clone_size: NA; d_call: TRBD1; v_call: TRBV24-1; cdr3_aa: CATSDGGQVAETQYF; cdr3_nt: TGTGCCACCAGTGATGGGGGACAGGTCGCAGAGACCCAGTACTTC
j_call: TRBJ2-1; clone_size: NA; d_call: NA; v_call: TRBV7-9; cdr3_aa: CASSRTGNLLDEQFF; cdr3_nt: TGTGCCAGCAGCCGAACAGGGAATCTTTTGGATGAGCAGTTCTTC
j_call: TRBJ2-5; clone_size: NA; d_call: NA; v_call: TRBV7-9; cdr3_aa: CASCLSWVQETQYF; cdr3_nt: TGTGCCAGCTGCTTAAGTTGGGTCCAAGAGACCCAGTACTTC
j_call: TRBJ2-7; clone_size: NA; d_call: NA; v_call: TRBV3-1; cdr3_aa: CASSLLNRYEQYF; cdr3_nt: TGTGCCAGCAGCCTGCTCAATCGCTACGAGCAGTACTTC
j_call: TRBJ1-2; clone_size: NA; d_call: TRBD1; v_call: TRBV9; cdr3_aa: CASSTSTGQNYGYTF; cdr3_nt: TGTGCCAGTAGTACCTCAACGGGACAGAACTATGGCTACACCTTC
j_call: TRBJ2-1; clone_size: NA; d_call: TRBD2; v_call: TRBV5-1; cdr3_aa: CASSWALADYNEQFF; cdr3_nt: TGCGCCAGCAGCTGGGCACTAGCGGATTACAATGAGCAGTTCTTC
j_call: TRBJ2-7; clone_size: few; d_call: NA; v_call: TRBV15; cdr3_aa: CATSPIGGSYEQYF; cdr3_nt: TGTGCCACCAGCCCGATCGGAGGGTCCTACGAGCAGTACTTC
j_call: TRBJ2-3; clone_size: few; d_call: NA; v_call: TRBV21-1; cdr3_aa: CASSKLPGVNTQYF; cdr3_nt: TGTGCCAGCAGCAAATTGCCGGGGGTTAATACGCAGTATTTT
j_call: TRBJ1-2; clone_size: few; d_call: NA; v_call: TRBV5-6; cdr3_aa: CASSLRMTAGYTF; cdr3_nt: TGTGCCAGCAGCTTGAGGATGACAGCTGGCTACACCTTC